The entry that follows covers one TCR beta chain sequence. This sample stems from a study of cytomegalovirus exposure and HLA in healthy donors. With 1 base removed from V and 5 bases from J, the gap between germline ends came to 14 bases. CDR3 length: 15 residues. Germline loops: CDR1 MGHRA, CDR2 YSYEKL. The PCR had 60 Vbeta and 13 Jbeta primers. Here immunoSEQ multiplex PCR was the method, and the copy in TCRdb shows in-frame clones only, minus some. The sample shows about 160,000 clones, 82% of them seen only once. The receptor comes from a girl aged 5-17 years in good health and CMV-seropositive. The sequenced sample was PBMCs. The V and J genes are TRBV4-1 and TRBJ2-5; D might be TRBD2 (5 bases). DNA of the CDR3: TGCGCCAGCAGCCAAGCCTGGGCTAGCCGGGAGACCCAGTACTTC. As protein: CASSQAWASRETQYF.